A single sample is the source of the 7 T cell receptor beta chains below, sequenced in a study of identical twins. TCRdb passed the 5' RACE reads through MiXCR, listing each CDR3 protein once. The profile shows about 500,000 distinct CDR3 sequences, 13% to 15% of them singletons. These data were also filed under a second study, of yellow fever vaccine responses in identical twins.

Sequences were obtained from CD4+ T cells sorted from blood. Receptors were obtained from a woman aged 18 to 35 in good health.

This chain joins TRBV10-3 and TRBJ2-3; 9 bases line up with TRBD2. CDR1 is ENHRY, CDR2 SYGVKD, per germline. The CDR3 extends over 14 amino acids. V gave up 10 bases and J gave up 3 bases; unmatched junction bases: 8. The CDR3 region has the DNA TGTGCCACAGCCACCAGCGGGGGGACAGATACGCAGTATTTT. It translates to CATATSGGTDTQYF.

The chain couples TRBV5-1 to TRBJ2-5; D ambiguous. CDR1 and CDR2 (germline): SGHRS, YFSETQ. The CDR3 covers 15 residues. V shed 1 base and J shed 5 bases, with 15 bases lying between them. CDR3 sequence: CASSLLGKLPETQYF. CDR3 bases: TGCGCCAGCAGCTTGCTAGGAAAACTGCCGGAGACCCAGTACTTC.

The sample holds a few counts of this clonotype. The chain recombines TRBV19 with TRBJ1-5; no reliable D call. Per germline, CDR1 LNHDA and CDR2 SQIVND (reference sequence). This CDR3 has 13 amino acids. The V gene lost 7 bases and the J gene lost 1 base, with 8 bases spanning the gap. CDR3 loop: CASNSKSNQPQHF. In nucleotides, the CDR3 is TGTGCCAGTAATAGTAAGAGCAATCAGCCCCAGCATTTT.

As to this clonotype: Germline and junction disagree at one end, which may indicate a read error. The chain links TRBV20-1 to TRBJ2-1; TRBD2 agrees at 7 bases. Germline loops: CDR1 DFQATT, CDR2 SNEGSKA (reference sequence). The CDR3 totals 15 residues. The DNA for the CDR3 is TGCTGTGCCCCAAAGAGAGTGGGAGGGGTAAGGGAGCAGTTCTTC. Translated, it gives CCAPKRVGGVREQFF.

The gene calls are TRBV6-1 and TRBJ2-7, with 8 bases lining up with TRBD2. Germline values: CDR1 MNHNS, CDR2 SASEGT. The CDR3 spans 16 residues. V was pared by 6 bases and J by 5 bases, with 15 bases of the junction left unmatched. Written as DNA, the CDR3 is TGTGCCAGCAGACGCGCTGCCGGGACTAGGGTCCACGAGCAGTACTTC. Translating gives CASRRAAGTRVHEQYF.

The V gene is TRBV18, the J gene TRBJ2-1, with 8 nucleotides matching TRBD2. The CDR3 extends over 16 amino acids. Germline-derived CDR1 and CDR2 are KGHSH and LQKENI. Germline trimming cut 3 bases from V and 2 bases from J; bases unmatched to any gene: 6. The CDR3 bases are TGTGCCAGCTCACCTTCGGGACTAGGGGCCTACAATGAGCAGTTCTTC. Its translation is CASSPSGLGAYNEQFF. Full variable domain (rest looked up from reference TRBV18 and TRBJ2-1): NAGVMQNPRHLVRRRGQEARLRCSPMKGHSHVYWYRQLPEEGLKFMVYLQKENIIDESGMPKERFSAEFPKEGPSILRIQQVVRGDSAAYFCASSPSGLGAYNEQFFGPGTRLTVL.

This CDR3 reads CAWSVPSGGQETQYF. As DNA, the CDR3 is TGTGCCTGGAGTGTACCTAGCGGGGGACAAGAGACCCAGTACTTC. The chain links TRBV30 to TRBJ2-5; 10 bases agree with TRBD2. The germline CDR1 and CDR2 sequences are GTSNPN and SVGIG (reference sequence). The CDR3 sequence is 15 residues long. V dropped 0 bases and J dropped 2; count of bases not matched to a gene: 3.